This TCR beta chain was sequenced during a study of shared clonotypes between healthy human individuals. Study-level points and caveats: Larger richness was generally estimated for naive than memory subsets.

All donors were Caucasian adults living in Nashville, Tennessee. The table came from immunoSEQ multiplex PCR; TCRdb's copy has only in-frame clones and leaves some out. The table records some 2.4 million clones, roughly 93% of them present only once. Germline loops: CDR1 MNHNS, CDR2 SASEGT. Unmatched junction bases numbered 3, after V lost 7 bases and J lost 3 bases. The CDR3 sequence is 14 residues long. Of note for this clone: Antigen: not known. Other DNA sequences within the sample encode an identical CDR3.

Sequencing was carried out using naive CD4+ T cells from PBMCs. Stated subset: CD45RA+ positively selected. V gene TRBV6-1 combines with J gene TRBJ2-7; 13 bases line up with TRBD2. The receptor comes from a man aged 18 to 35 in good health. Some clones in this sample may be carry-over from other donors' samples. The CDR3 DNA is TGTGCCAGCACTCGGACTAGCGGGAGCTACGAGCAGTACTTC. It codes for CASTRTSGSYEQYF.